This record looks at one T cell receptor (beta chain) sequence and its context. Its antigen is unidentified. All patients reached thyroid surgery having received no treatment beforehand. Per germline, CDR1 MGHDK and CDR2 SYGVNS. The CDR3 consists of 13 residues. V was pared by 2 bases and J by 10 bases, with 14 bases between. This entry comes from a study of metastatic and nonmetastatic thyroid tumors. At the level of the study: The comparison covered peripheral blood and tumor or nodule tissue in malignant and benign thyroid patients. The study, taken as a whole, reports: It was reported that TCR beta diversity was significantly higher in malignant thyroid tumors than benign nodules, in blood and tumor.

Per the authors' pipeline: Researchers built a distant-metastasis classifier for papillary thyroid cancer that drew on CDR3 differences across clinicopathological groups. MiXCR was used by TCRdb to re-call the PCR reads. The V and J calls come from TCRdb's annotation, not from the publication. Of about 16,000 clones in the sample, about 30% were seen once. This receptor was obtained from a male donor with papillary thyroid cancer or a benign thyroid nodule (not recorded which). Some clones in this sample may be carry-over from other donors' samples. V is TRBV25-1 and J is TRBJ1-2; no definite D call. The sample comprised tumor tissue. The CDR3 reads CASSEGNRLVYTF. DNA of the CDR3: TGTGCCAGCAGTGAAGGGAACCGCCTTGTCTACACCTTC.